The 24 T cell receptor beta chains listed next were all sequenced from one sample in a study of blood T cell repertoires in COVID-19. TCRdb's table, derived via immunoSEQ multiplex PCR, lists solely in-frame clones and lacks some. The sample has some 190,000 clones, 80% seen once. The source material was PBMCs or T cells enriched from blood (not recorded which). All receptors derive from a man between 60 and 75 years old who had been exposed to COVID-19.

The V gene is TRBV3-1 (or the pseudogene TRBV3-2), the J gene TRBJ1-1; TRBD1 matches at 10 bases. The V gene end was trimmed by 1 base and the J gene end by 13 bases; junction bases not matched to a gene: 6. Germline V gene lookup returns CDR1 LGHDT and CDR2 YNNKEL (reference sequence). This CDR3 is built from 13 residues. The CDR3 protein is CASSQGDRGLVFF. The CDR3 DNA reads TGTGCCAGCAGCCAAGGAGACAGGGGGCTTGTTTTCTTT.

J is TRBJ2-1 and V is TRBV5-1; a weak D match, TRBD2 (6 bases). Trimming left V 4 bases short and J 4 bases short, with 15 bases between. This CDR3 is 15 amino acids long. The germline CDR1 and CDR2 sequences are SGHRS and YFSETQ. For the CDR3, the DNA is TGCGCCAGCAGCCCGACTGGGACTTATTACAATGAGCAGTTCTTC. Residues: CASSPTGTYYNEQFF.

The chain has TRBV5-1 and TRBJ2-2, with a possible D match to TRBD2 (6 bases). CDR3 length equals 16 residues. Trimming removed 2 bases at V and 5 bases at J, with 16 bases between. In germline, CDR1 is SGHRS, CDR2 YFSETQ. CDR3 protein: CASSFTSGAGTGELFF. The CDR3 DNA sequence: TGCGCCAGCAGCTTCACGTCGGGAGCAGGGACCGGGGAGCTGTTTTTT.

This sequence joins TRBV28 and TRBJ1-2; possible D gene TRBD1, 5 bases. CDR3 length: 13 residues. V was pared by 2 bases and J by 3 bases, with 7 bases between. The germline V gene encodes CDR1 MDHEN and CDR2 SYDVKM. CDR3 sequence reads: CASSLRGHYGYTF. CDR3 nucleotide sequence: TGTGCCAGCAGTTTAAGGGGCCACTATGGCTACACCTTC.

This chain joins TRBV30 and TRBJ1-1; TRBD1 matches 11 bases. The CDR3 has 16 amino acids. The J segment lost 7 bases and the V segment lost 3 bases, leaving 13 bases of the junction unmatched. Per germline, CDR1 GTSNPN and CDR2 SVGIG (reference sequence). CDR3 bases: TGTGCCTGGAGCAGGACAGGGGGCGCGAGTTTTAATGAAGCTTTCTTT. Translating it yields CAWSRTGGASFNEAFF. The full variable domain, with the rest looked up from reference TRBV30 and TRBJ1-1, is SQTIHQWPATLVQPVGSPLSLECTVEGTSNPNLYWYRQAAGRGLQLLFYSVGIGQISSEVPQNLSASRPQDRQFILSSKKLLLSDSGFYLCAWSRTGGASFNEAFFGQGTRLTVV.

This clone was found a few times. This chain links TRBV29-1 with TRBJ1-4; D unclear. Germline loops: CDR1 SQVTM, CDR2 ANQGSEA. Deletions cut 6 bases from V and 8 bases from J, with 13 bases between. The CDR3 extends over 12 amino acids. The CDR3 protein is CSVAVPGEKLFF. Here the CDR3 DNA reads TGCAGCGTAGCCGTTCCCGGGGAAAAACTGTTTTTT.

The chain employs TRBV30 and TRBJ1-4, with 9 bases lining up with TRBD1. The CDR3 loop spans 14 amino acids. V was clipped by 4 bases and J by 7 bases; unmatched bases: 7. Germline-derived CDR1 and CDR2 are GTSNPN and SVGIG (reference sequence). The chain's CDR3 is CAWNTGTGIEKLFF. The CDR3 nucleotides read TGTGCCTGGAACACCGGGACAGGGATTGAAAAACTGTTTTTT.

The chain combines TRBV3-1 (or the pseudogene TRBV3-2) with TRBJ1-2; possible D gene TRBD1, 6 bases. The CDR3 has 15 residues. V was trimmed by 1 base and J by 5 bases, leaving 14 bases between them. Germline CDR1 LGHDT, CDR2 YNNKEL (reference sequence). CDR3 nucleotides: TGTGCCAGCAGCCAAGGCCAGGGGATTAGTTATGGCTACACCTTC. Translating gives CASSQGQGISYGYTF.

The V call is TRBV18, the J call TRBJ1-1; the D is unclear. CDR3 length: 17 amino acids. Germline CDR1 and CDR2: KGHSH and LQKENI. With 6 bases removed from V and 2 bases from J, the gap between germline ends came to 22 bases. The CDR3 spells CASSLRQKVGQNTEAFF. As DNA, the CDR3 is TGTGCCAGCTCCCTTAGACAAAAGGTTGGGCAAAACACTGAAGCTTTCTTT.

The chain is built from TRBV19 and TRBJ1-1; 8 bases align to TRBD1. This CDR3 comprises 13 residues. The J segment lost 7 bases and the V segment lost 7 bases, leaving 8 bases of the junction unmatched. Germline V gene data show CDR1 as LNHDA and CDR2 as SQIVND (reference sequence). The CDR3: CASKRQGSGEAFF. CDR3 sequence (DNA): TGTGCCAGTAAAAGACAGGGGTCGGGTGAAGCTTTCTTT.

This clone was recorded once. J is TRBJ1-4 and V is TRBV7-2; TRBD1 aligns across 9 bases. V gave up 6 bases and J gave up 7 bases; unmatched junction bases: 9. The CDR3 covers 15 residues. Germline lookup yields CDR1 SGHTA and CDR2 FQGNSA. DNA of the CDR3: TGTGCCAGCAGTTATATGGGACAGGGTGGTGAAAAACTGTTTTTT. It encodes CASSYMGQGGEKLFF.

The V and J genes are TRBV20-1 and TRBJ1-5; D remains ambiguous. Trimming shortened V by 3 bases and J by 3 bases, and 9 bases separated the two germline ends. The germline V gene has CDR1 DFQATT and CDR2 SNEGSKA (reference sequence). The CDR3 is 13 amino acids. CDR3 region: CSASYGINQPQHF. CDR3 DNA sequence: TGCAGTGCTAGTTACGGGATCAATCAGCCCCAGCATTTT.

A remark on this clone: This sample also contains other DNA sequences that code for the same CDR3. The genes are TRBV6-2 or TRBV6-3 and TRBJ2-1; 12 nucleotides line up with TRBD2. CDR1 MNHEY and CDR2 SVGEGT come from the germline V gene. J gave up 4 bases and V 2 bases, and 0 bases lay outside the gene matches. The CDR3 extends over 15 amino acids. This CDR3 is CASSYGLAGYNEQFF. As DNA, the CDR3 is TGTGCCAGCAGTTACGGACTAGCGGGGTACAATGAGCAGTTCTTC.

The chain links TRBV28 to TRBJ2-3; unclear D gene. CDR3 length equals 15 residues. CDR1 and CDR2 (germline): MDHEN, SYDVKM. V lost 0 bases and J 4 bases, leaving 11 bases between the germline ends. For the CDR3, the DNA is TGTGCCAGCAGTTTATGGTCTAGTAGTCCAGATACGCAGTATTTT. Protein: CASSLWSSSPDTQYF. The full variable domain, rest sourced from reference TRBV28 and TRBJ2-3, is DVKVTQSSRYLVKRTGEKVFLECVQDMDHENMFWYRQDPGLGLRLIYFSYDVKMKEKGDIPEGYSVSREKKERFSLILESASTNQTSMYLCASSLWSSSPDTQYFGPGTRLTVL.

CDR3 coding DNA: TGTGCCAGCACCGCTGACAGGGAAGCACCCCTCCACTTT. Amino acid sequence: CASTADREAPLHF. The V gene is TRBV12-3 or TRBV12-4, the J gene TRBJ1-6; 7 nucleotides agree with TRBD1. V shed 7 bases and J 11 bases; nucleotides not matched to a gene: 8. This CDR3 is 13 amino acids long.

The gene calls are TRBV12-3 or TRBV12-4 and TRBJ2-7; TRBD2 is a possible D gene (6 bases). The CDR3 runs to 13 residues. Between the trimmed V and J ends, which lost 5 bases and 1 base, there was a span of 9 bases. CDR3 coding DNA: TGTGCCAGCAGTGGCGGGGAATCCTACGAGCAGTACTTC. Its translation: CASSGGESYEQYF.

This sequence joins TRBV29-1 and TRBJ1-4; TRBD1 agrees at 8 bases. This CDR3 is built from 13 residues. V was clipped by 7 bases and J by 5 bases; unmatched bases: 6. Germline CDR1 and CDR2: SQVTM and ANQGSEA. Here the CDR3 reads CSASTGVNEKLFF. Written as DNA, the CDR3 is TGCAGCGCATCGACAGGGGTGAATGAAAAACTGTTTTTT. Full variable domain (missing parts from reference TRBV29-1 and TRBJ1-4): SAVISQKPSRDICQRGTSLTIQCQVDSQVTMMFWYRQQPGQSLTLIATANQGSEATYESGFVIDKFPISRPNLTFSTLTVSNMSPEDSSIYLCSASTGVNEKLFFGSGTQLSVL.

The chain is built from TRBV3-1 (or the pseudogene TRBV3-2) and TRBJ2-2, with 7 bases identical to TRBD2. The CDR3 is 16 residues long. J was trimmed by 6 bases and V by 1 base; bases with no gene match: 8. Germline V lookup: CDR1 LGHDT, CDR2 YNNKEL (reference sequence). The CDR3 is CASSQGSGTLSGELFF. The CDR3 DNA reads TGTGCCAGCAGCCAAGGCAGCGGGACCCTCTCCGGGGAGCTGTTTTTT.

A single count supports this clone. V is TRBV7-8 and J is TRBJ2-7; D is unclear. Looked up from germline, CDR1 is SGHVS and CDR2 is FQNEAQ. The V end lost 3 bases, the J end lost 3 bases, and 12 bases lay between the germline ends. This CDR3 region has 14 residues. The CDR3 loop reads CASSLQASNYEQYF. As DNA, the CDR3 is TGTGCCAGCAGCTTGCAAGCGAGCAACTACGAGCAGTACTTC.

The chain combines TRBV19 with TRBJ2-1; a weak D match, TRBD1 (5 bases). V lost 4 bases and J 4 bases, leaving 14 bases between the germline ends. CDR3 length equals 15 residues. Germline V gives CDR1 LNHDA, CDR2 SQIVND (reference sequence). For the CDR3, the DNA is TGTGCCAGTAGTAAGGCTCAGGGCTTTTACAATGAGCAGTTCTTC. Amino acids: CASSKAQGFYNEQFF.

The V call is TRBV5-8, the J call TRBJ2-7; TRBD1 aligns across 10 bases. CDR3 length equals 17 residues. The trim removed 0 bases at V and 5 bases at J, leaving 11 bases unmatched. The germline V gene encodes CDR1 SGHTS and CDR2 YDEGEE. The CDR3 here is CASSLAVGGQGTHEQYF. In DNA form, the CDR3 reads TGTGCCAGCAGCTTGGCCGTTGGGGGACAGGGGACCCACGAGCAGTACTTC.

The J gene is TRBJ1-2, the V gene TRBV5-1, with 7 bases identical to TRBD1. Trimming at V came to 0 bases and at J to 14 bases, leaving 16 bases not matched to a gene. The CDR3 length is 15 residues. Germline-derived CDR1 and CDR2 are SGHRS and YFSETQ. CDR3 region: CASSLAGEGRGSWTF. CDR3 coding DNA: TGCGCCAGCAGCTTGGCCGGAGAAGGCAGGGGGTCGTGGACCTTC. Variable domain in full (rest from reference TRBV5-1 and TRBJ1-2): KAGVTQTPRYLIKTRGQQVTLSCSPISGHRSVSWYQQTPGQGLQFLFEYFSETQRNKGNFPGRFSGRQFSNSRSEMNVSTLELGDSALYLCASSLAGEGRGSWTFGSGTRLTVV.

The chain carries TRBV2 and TRBJ1-2, with 9 bases lining up with TRBD1. The V gene's germline CDR1 is SNHLY and CDR2 FYNNEI. The junction had 19 bases not matched to a gene; V was cut back by 3 bases and J by 5 bases. The CDR3 runs 19 residues. The DNA for the CDR3 is TGTGCCAGCAGTGATTATATTGGACAGGGGTTTAGTAGAGGATATGGCTACACCTTC. It translates to CASSDYIGQGFSRGYGYTF.

The gene calls are TRBV9 and TRBJ1-5; D not certain. V lost 1 base and J 3 bases, leaving 8 bases between the germline ends. In germline, CDR1 is SGDLS, CDR2 YYNGEE. CDR3 length: 14 residues. CDR3 DNA: TGTGCCAGCAGCGTATCAGAATACAATCAGCCCCAGCATTTT. Its protein product is CASSVSEYNQPQHF.